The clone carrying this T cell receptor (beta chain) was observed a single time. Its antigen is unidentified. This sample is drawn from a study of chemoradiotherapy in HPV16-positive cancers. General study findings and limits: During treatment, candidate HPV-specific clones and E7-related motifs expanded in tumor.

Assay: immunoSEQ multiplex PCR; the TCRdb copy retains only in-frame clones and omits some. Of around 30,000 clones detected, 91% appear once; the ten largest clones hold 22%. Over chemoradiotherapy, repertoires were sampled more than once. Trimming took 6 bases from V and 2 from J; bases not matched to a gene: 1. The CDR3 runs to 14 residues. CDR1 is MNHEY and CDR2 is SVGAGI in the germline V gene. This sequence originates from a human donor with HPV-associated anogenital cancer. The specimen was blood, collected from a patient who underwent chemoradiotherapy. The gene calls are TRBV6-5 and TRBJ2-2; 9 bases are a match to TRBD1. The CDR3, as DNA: TGTGCCAGCAGACAGGGGGCCAACACCGGGGAGCTGTTTTTT. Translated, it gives CASRQGANTGELFF.